This passage covers 5 T cell receptor beta chains from one sample sequenced in a study of cytomegalovirus exposure and HLA in healthy donors (dated by TCRdb to about 2017). Library generation was performed with the immunoSEQ multiplex PCR assay. For the multiplex PCR, a mixture combining 60 forward primers for TCR Vbeta segments and 13 reverse primers for TCR Jbeta segments was used. TCRdb obtained this table from immuneACCESS and retained in-frame rearrangements with V and J assigned. These tables miss some clones; where compared with another copy, unresolved V genes account for less than half of the shortfall, and the remainder is unexplained. The sample table records a few hundred thousand clones; around 66% of these occur just once. Around 2.3% of the sample belongs to the ten largest clones. Material: PBMCs. These receptors all come from a female donor in good health and CMV-seronegative.

This clone was detected only once. CDR3 nucleotide sequence: TGTGCCAGCAGCTTAGGAGTGCAGGGGGCGGTGGACATTCAGTACTTC. Encoded protein: CASSLGVQGAVDIQYF. The chain employs TRBV11-2 and TRBJ2-4, with TRBD1 identical over 8 bases. Germline lookup yields CDR1 SGHAT and CDR2 FQNNGV. Trimming removed 1 base from V and 8 bases from J; junction bases left unmatched: 10. This CDR3 region has 16 residues.

Notes on this clone: The junction departs from germline at one end; a sequencing error may be responsible. V is TRBV5-1 and J is TRBJ1-3; 7 nucleotides match TRBD1. Germline values: CDR1 SGHRS, CDR2 YFSETQ. The length of the CDR3 is 15 residues. The CDR3 loop is CASSQRQGLGNTLYF. DNA for the CDR3: TGCGCCAGCAGCCAAAGACAGGGTCTAGGAAACACCTTATATTTT.

This clone has more than one count but fewer than ten. The rearrangement links TRBV19 to TRBJ1-6; D is perhaps TRBD1 (6 bases). The germline gives CDR1 LNHDA, CDR2 SQIVND (reference sequence). Trimming removed 2 bases at V and 8 bases at J, with 13 bases between. This CDR3 has 15 residues. CDR3 in amino acids: CASSINRVGDSPLHF. The CDR3 bases are TGTGCCAGTAGTATAAACAGGGTCGGGGATTCACCCCTCCACTTT.

CDR3 loop: CSARAGTEAFF. For the CDR3, the DNA is TGCAGTGCTAGAGCCGGGACTGAAGCTTTCTTT. The chain combines TRBV20-1 with TRBJ1-1; D gene ambiguous. The CDR3 extends over 11 amino acids. CDR1 and CDR2 from the germline V gene are DFQATT and SNEGSKA (reference sequence). The V end was cut by 1 base, the J end by 5 bases, with 5 bases between.

This clone was detected only a few times. This chain links TRBV6-5 with TRBJ2-7; 9 bases are a match to TRBD2. Germline trimming cut 0 bases from V and 2 bases from J; bases unmatched to any gene: 2. CDR3 size: 15 residues. The germline V gene encodes CDR1 MNHEY and CDR2 SVGAGI. The CDR3: CASSYSTSGAYEQYF. CDR3 in DNA: TGTGCCAGCAGTTACTCGACTAGCGGCGCCTACGAGCAGTACTTC.